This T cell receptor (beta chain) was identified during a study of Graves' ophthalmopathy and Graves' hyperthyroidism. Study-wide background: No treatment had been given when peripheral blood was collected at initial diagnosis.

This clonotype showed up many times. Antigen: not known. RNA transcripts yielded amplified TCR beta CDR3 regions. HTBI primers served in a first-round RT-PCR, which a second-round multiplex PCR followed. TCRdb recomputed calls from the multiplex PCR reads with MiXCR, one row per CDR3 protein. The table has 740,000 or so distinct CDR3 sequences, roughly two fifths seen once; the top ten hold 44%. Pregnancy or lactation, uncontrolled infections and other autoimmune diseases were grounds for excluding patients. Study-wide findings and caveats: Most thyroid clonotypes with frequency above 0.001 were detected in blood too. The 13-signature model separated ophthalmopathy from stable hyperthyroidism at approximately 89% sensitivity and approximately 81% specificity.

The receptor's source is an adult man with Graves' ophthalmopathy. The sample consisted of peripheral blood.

The CDR3 nucleotides are TGTGCCAGCAGTAGTAGCGGGATGATCACCGGGGAGCTGTTTTTT. Translated: CASSSSGMITGELFF. The gene calls are TRBV2 and TRBJ2-2; 8 bases match TRBD2. The ends lost 5 bases at V and 4 bases at J; junction bases unmatched: 6. CDR1 and CDR2 from the germline V gene are SNHLY and FYNNEI. This CDR3 is 15 amino acids long.